Given below is one T cell receptor (beta chain) in context. Trimming removed 6 bases from V and 5 bases from J; junction bases left unmatched: 11. The germline V gene has CDR1 KGHSH and CDR2 LQKENI. The CDR3 contains 15 residues. This entry is derived from a study of blood T cell repertoires in COVID-19. Study summary: T cells, B-cell-depleted T cells, or PBMCs supplied cDNA or gDNA.

In the original processing: Reference gene primer amplification gave nucleated cell count estimates. Generated by immunoSEQ multiplex PCR, the TCRdb table keeps only in-frame clones and is missing some. D and trimming were read from the DNA, whereas the V and J calls and clone size are those reported in that table. This table has 260,000 or so clones, over 70% appearing once. The sequence derives from a man at least 80 years old with acute or convalescent COVID-19. The rearrangement uses TRBV18 and TRBJ1-1, with 8 bases matching TRBD1. Sequenced sample: peripheral blood. The DNA of the CDR3 is TGTGCCAGCTCGGCCGGGACAGGTTTGGGGACTGAAGCTTTCTTT. Amino acid sequence: CASSAGTGLGTEAFF.